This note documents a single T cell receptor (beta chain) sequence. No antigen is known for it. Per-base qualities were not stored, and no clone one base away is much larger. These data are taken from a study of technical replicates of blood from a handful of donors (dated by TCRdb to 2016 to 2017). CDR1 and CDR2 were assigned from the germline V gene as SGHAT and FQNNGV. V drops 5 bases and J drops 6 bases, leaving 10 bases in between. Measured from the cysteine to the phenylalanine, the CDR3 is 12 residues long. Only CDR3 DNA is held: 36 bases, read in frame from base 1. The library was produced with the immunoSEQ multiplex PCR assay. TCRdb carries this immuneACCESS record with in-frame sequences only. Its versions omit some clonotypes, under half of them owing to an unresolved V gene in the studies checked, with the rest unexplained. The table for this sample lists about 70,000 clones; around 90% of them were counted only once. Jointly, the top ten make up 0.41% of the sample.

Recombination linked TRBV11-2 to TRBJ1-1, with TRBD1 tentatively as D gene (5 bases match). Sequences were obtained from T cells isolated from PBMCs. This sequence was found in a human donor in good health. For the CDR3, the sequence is CASSGAFAEAFF. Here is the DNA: TGTGCCAGCAGCGGGGCGTTTGCTGAAGCTTTCTTT.